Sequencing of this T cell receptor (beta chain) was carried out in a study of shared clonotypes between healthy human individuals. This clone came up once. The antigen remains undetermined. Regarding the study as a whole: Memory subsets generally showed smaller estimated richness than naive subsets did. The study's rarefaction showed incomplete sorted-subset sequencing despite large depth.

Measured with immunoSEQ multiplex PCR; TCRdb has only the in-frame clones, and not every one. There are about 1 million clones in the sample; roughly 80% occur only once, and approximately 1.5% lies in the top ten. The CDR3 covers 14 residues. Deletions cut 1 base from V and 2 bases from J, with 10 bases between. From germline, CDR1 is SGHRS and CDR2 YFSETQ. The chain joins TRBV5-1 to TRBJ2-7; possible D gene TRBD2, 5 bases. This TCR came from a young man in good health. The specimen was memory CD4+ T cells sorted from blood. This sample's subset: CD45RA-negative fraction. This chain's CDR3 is CASSLRGKTYEQYF. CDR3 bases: TGCGCCAGCAGCTTGAGAGGGAAAACCTACGAGCAGTACTTC.